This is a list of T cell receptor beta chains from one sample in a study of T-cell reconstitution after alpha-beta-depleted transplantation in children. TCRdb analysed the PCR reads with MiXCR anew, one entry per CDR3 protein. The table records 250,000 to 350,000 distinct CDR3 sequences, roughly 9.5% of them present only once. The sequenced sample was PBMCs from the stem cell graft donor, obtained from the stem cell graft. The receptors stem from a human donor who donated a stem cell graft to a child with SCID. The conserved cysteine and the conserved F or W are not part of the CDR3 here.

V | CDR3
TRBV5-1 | ASSPTLGTSVRGDT
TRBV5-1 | ASSTGLAISPVDEQF
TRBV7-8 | ASSRELAGGWSSYNEQF
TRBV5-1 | ASSLASRLAGGGSNEQF
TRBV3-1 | ASSQDLIYNEQF
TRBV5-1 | ASSPDYNSPLH
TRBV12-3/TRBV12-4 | ASTPTGGYTEAF
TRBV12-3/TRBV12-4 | ASTDSNEQF
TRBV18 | ASSLPGRDYNSPLH
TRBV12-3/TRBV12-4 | ASTPDRVEAF
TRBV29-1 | SAPARGVTEAF
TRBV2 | ASSDRTFGETQY
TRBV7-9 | ASSSISGEGQETQY
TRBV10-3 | AISDLPGGAEAF
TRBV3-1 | ATRGGGDSPLH
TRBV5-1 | ASSPPSTGLGTDTQY
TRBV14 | ASSRKGSAGGRVETQY
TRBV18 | ASSPQQGGSMVEQY
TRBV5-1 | ASSIQSNTEAF
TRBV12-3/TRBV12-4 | ASSFGPGYEQY
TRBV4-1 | ASSQEEKNPYYEQY
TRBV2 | ASSGLYYEQY
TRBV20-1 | SARASGSSYEQY
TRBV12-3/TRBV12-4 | ASSTRGQGANEQY
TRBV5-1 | ASSFWTDYSYEQY
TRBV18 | ASSPPMVNEQF
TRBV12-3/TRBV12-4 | ASSTRRTNEKLF
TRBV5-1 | ASSPTGGRTDTQY
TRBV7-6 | TSSLASGGAGEQY
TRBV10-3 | AISETSGGGSYEQY
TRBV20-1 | SASPSGEETQY
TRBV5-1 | ASSQLDTAESYEQY
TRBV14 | ASSQKIPGTTGELF
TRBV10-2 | ASRRSRWGQETQY
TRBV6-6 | ASSYMGGYT
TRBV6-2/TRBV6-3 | ASSPSPDLISYEQY
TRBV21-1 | ASEGFKLHNEQF
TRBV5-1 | ASSLEWTDEKLF
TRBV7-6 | ASSLKGLGTEAF
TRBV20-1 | SARGAPTANYGYT
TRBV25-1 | ASTHHLGKSYEQY
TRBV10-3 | AISTGDRVNEQF
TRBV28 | ASWPQTGHEQY
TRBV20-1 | SAMDDPSTDTQY
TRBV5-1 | ASSSWDRTTYEQY
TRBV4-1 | ASSRVEGPLNEQY
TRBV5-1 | ASSWGDTNEKLF
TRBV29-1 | SVVPGADEAF
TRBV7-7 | ASSPGTASISGANVLT
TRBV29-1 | SVPTGTNTEAF
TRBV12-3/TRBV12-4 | ASSFTWNTQY
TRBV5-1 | ASSLGGQNNEQF
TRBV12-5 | ASGSNPTGVPGELF